This record covers a single T cell receptor beta chain. This record belongs to a study of shared clonotypes between healthy human individuals. HIV-negative, healthy adults without recent acute infections or vaccinations were the donors. A CD45RA+ naive subset and a CD45RA-negative memory subset were split from CD4+ cells. Some clones are missing from TCRdb's copy, which holds only in-frame ones; the method was immunoSEQ multiplex PCR. The sample comprises 550,000 to 850,000 clones, roughly 70% of which are singletons, and 1.5% to 2% rests with the top ten. The CDR3 covers 15 residues. After removal of 8 bases from V and 2 bases from J, the junction contained 9 bases not matched to a gene. From germline, CDR1 is LNHDA and CDR2 SQIVND (reference sequence).

The sample comprised memory CD4+ T cells sorted from blood. Subset of the sample: CD45RA-negative fraction. The rearrangement links TRBV19 to TRBJ2-7; 10 bases fit TRBD2. The TCR originated in a woman aged 25 to 45 in good health. This CDR3 reads CASGRGLAGAYEQYF. In DNA form, the CDR3 reads TGTGCCAGTGGGAGGGGGCTAGCGGGAGCCTACGAGCAGTACTTC.